Listed here are 27 T cell receptor beta chains from one sample, sequenced in a study of human T cells and chemical hapten exposure. TCRdb re-analysed the RACE reads in MiXCR, keeping a single row per CDR3 protein. Of 70,000 to 75,000 distinct CDR3 sequences listed, 32% are singletons. The sample's time point: patch test 1, 2 weeks after DPC sensitization. Treatment indicated: therapeutic diphenylcyclopropenone sensitization with weekly scalp DPC. This material consisted of whole blood, taken in connection with sensitization to the hapten diphenylcyclopropenone (DPC). All receptors come from a man aged 35 to 55 with alopecia areata. Some clones in this sample may be carry-over from other donors' samples.

In its sample, this clonotype was seen a few times. V gene TRBV29-1 combines with J gene TRBJ1-1, with D unresolved. Germline assignment: CDR1 SQVTM and CDR2 ANQGSEA. This CDR3 has 13 residues. V lost 2 bases and J 0 bases, leaving 7 bases between the germline ends. DNA for the CDR3: TGCAGCGTTGAATACAGTATGAACACTGAAGCTTTCTTT. Protein sequence: CSVEYSMNTEAFF.

The rearrangement uses TRBV3-1 and TRBJ2-7; tentatively, D is TRBD1 or TRBD2 (6 bases each). CDR1 and CDR2 (germline): LGHDT, YNNKEL (reference sequence). V was pared by 0 bases and J by 3 bases, with 21 bases between. The CDR3 totals 18 residues. The DNA of the CDR3 is TGTGCCAGCAGCCAAGATCGTCCCCTACGGAGGGGGAGCTACGAGCAGTACTTC. It yields the protein CASSQDRPLRRGSYEQYF.

V usage is TRBV7-2 and J usage is TRBJ2-3, with D hard to call. Trimming removed 5 bases from V and 0 bases from J, with 15 bases in between. The CDR3 has 16 residues. Looked up from germline, CDR1 is SGHTA and CDR2 is FQGNSA. The CDR3 spells CASSPLRTASTDTQYF. The DNA for the CDR3 is TGTGCCAGCAGCCCCCTTCGGACGGCTAGCACAGATACGCAGTATTTT.

The rearrangement links TRBV30 to TRBJ1-1; no clear D gene. This CDR3 has 12 amino acids. The V and J ends lost 4 bases and 10 bases respectively, with 16 bases between them. CDR1 is GTSNPN and CDR2 is SVGIG in the germline V gene (reference sequence). The CDR3 sequence: CAWIRTGEAAFF. CDR3 nucleotide sequence: TGTGCCTGGATAAGAACCGGGGAGGCAGCTTTCTTT.

The gene calls are TRBV13 and TRBJ2-2, with TRBD2 matching over 9 bases. Germline assignment: CDR1 PRHDT and CDR2 FYEKMQ (reference sequence). Trimming took 5 bases from V and 6 from J; bases not matched to a gene: 10. This CDR3 is built from 16 residues. The CDR3 is CASSRGWTSVAGELFF. The CDR3 nucleotides read TGTGCCAGCAGCCGTGGGTGGACTAGCGTGGCCGGGGAGCTGTTTTTT. The variable domain in full, completed from reference TRBV13 and TRBJ2-2, reads AAGVIQSPRHLIKEKRETATLKCYPIPRHDTVYWYQQGPGQDPQFLISFYEKMQSDKGSIPDRFSAQQFSDYHSELNMSSLELGDSALYFCASSRGWTSVAGELFFGEGSRLTVL.

This chain links TRBV12-3 or TRBV12-4 with TRBJ2-7, with D perhaps matching TRBD1 (6 bases). V was clipped by 5 bases and J by 2 bases, with 13 bases between them. This CDR3 comprises 14 residues. The CDR3 sequence is CASSPRGSTYEQYF. CDR3 nucleotide sequence: TGTGCCAGCAGTCCCAGGGGATCTACCTACGAGCAGTACTTC.

The chain is built from TRBV11-2 and TRBJ2-1, with D unclear. CDR1 is SGHAT and CDR2 is FQNNGV in the germline V gene. CDR3 length: 11 amino acids. V was clipped by 1 base and J by 9 bases, with 4 bases between them. The CDR3 region is CASSLAFEQFF. The CDR3 DNA reads TGTGCCAGCAGCTTAGCTTTTGAGCAGTTCTTC. The variable domain in full, with the rest retrieved from reference TRBV11-2 and TRBJ2-1, is EAGVAQSPRYKIIEKRQSVAFWCNPISGHATLYWYQQILGQGPKLLIQFQNNGVVDDSQLPKDRFSAERLKGVDSTLKIQPAKLEDSAVYLCASSLAFEQFFGPGTRLTVL.

This clonotype was seen only a few times. V is TRBV5-6 and J is TRBJ1-5; D is undetermined. Trimming left V 3 bases short and J 7 bases short, with 14 bases between. Germline V lookup: CDR1 SGHDT, CDR2 YYEEEE. CDR3 length: 14 residues. CDR3 nucleotide sequence: TGTGCCAGCAGCTCGGGAGAACCGGGACAGCCCCAGCATTTT. Translated, it gives CASSSGEPGQPQHF. Full variable domain (missing parts from reference TRBV5-6 and TRBJ1-5): DAGVTQSPTHLIKTRGQQVTLRCSPKSGHDTVSWYQQALGQGPQFIFQYYEEEERQRGNFPDRFSGHQFPNYSSELNVNALLLGDSALYLCASSSGEPGQPQHFGDGTRLSIL.

The chain carries TRBV2 and TRBJ2-1, with 8 positions matching TRBD2. Losses at the gene ends were 2 bases for V and 4 bases for J; bases not matched to a gene: 4. The CDR3 contains 15 residues. Germline CDR1 reads SNHLY; CDR2 reads FYNNEI. The CDR3 bases are TGTGCCAGCAGTGAATCGGTAGCGGGATACAATGAGCAGTTCTTC. This sequence encodes CASSESVAGYNEQFF. Based on the CDR3 plus reference TRBV2 and TRBJ2-1, the full variable domain is EPEVTQTPSHQVTQMGQEVILRCVPISNHLYFYWYRQILGQKVEFLVSFYNNEISEKSEIFDDQFSVERPDGSNFTLKIRSTKLEDSAMYFCASSESVAGYNEQFFGPGTRLTVL.

The chain uses TRBV12-3 or TRBV12-4 and TRBJ2-1, with a tentative D call TRBD2 (5 bases). This CDR3 has 13 residues. V lost 5 bases and J lost 5, with 10 bases in between. In DNA form, the CDR3 reads TGTGCCAGCAGTCCAAGGACTGACAATGAGCAGTTCTTC. This codes for CASSPRTDNEQFF.

This clonotype has a handful of counts. The chain links TRBV7-9 to TRBJ2-2, with TRBD2 as a possible D gene (6 bases). With 1 base removed from V and 4 bases from J, the gap between germline ends came to 7 bases. Germline CDR1 SEHNR, CDR2 FQNEAQ (reference sequence). CDR3 length: 14 residues. CDR3 coding DNA: TGTGCCAGCAGCTTAGACGGGGGCACCGGGGAGCTGTTTTTT. Translation: CASSLDGGTGELFF.

The V gene is TRBV4-2, the J gene TRBJ2-5; D might be TRBD2 (5 bases). The ends were cut back, 0 bases at V and 5 bases at J, with 13 bases in the middle. The germline V gene has CDR1 LGHNA and CDR2 YNFKEQ. The CDR3 extends over 15 amino acids. The CDR3 coding sequence is TGTGCCAGCAGCCAAGATACCCTAGCCACGGAGACCCAGTACTTC. Translated: CASSQDTLATETQYF.

The V call is TRBV7-9, the J call TRBJ1-2; D uncertain. From germline, CDR1 is SEHNR and CDR2 FQNEAQ (reference sequence). V was clipped by 8 bases and J by 0 bases, with 10 bases between them. This CDR3 comprises 13 residues. For the CDR3, the DNA is TGTGCCAGCGGATGGGATTCTAACTATGGCTACACCTTC. Its translation: CASGWDSNYGYTF. Using reference TRBV7-9 and TRBJ1-2 for the parts outside the CDR3, the full variable domain is DTGVSQNPRHKITKRGQNVTFRCDPISEHNRLYWYRQTLGQGPEFLTYFQNEAQLEKSRLLSDRFSAERPKGSFSTLEIQRTEQGDSAMYLCASGWDSNYGYTFGSGTRLTVV.

The sample holds a few counts of this clonotype. CDR3 in amino acids: CASSSHGWANEKLFF. CDR3 in DNA: TGTGCCAGCAGCTCCCACGGGTGGGCTAATGAAAAACTGTTTTTT. This chain connects TRBV7-9 to TRBJ1-4, with D uncertain. Trimming removed 4 bases at V and 3 bases at J, with 12 bases between. Germline CDR1 is SEHNR and CDR2 is FQNEAQ (reference sequence). This CDR3 is 15 amino acids long. Variable domain in full (rest from reference TRBV7-9 and TRBJ1-4): DTGVSQNPRHKITKRGQNVTFRCDPISEHNRLYWYRQTLGQGPEFLTYFQNEAQLEKSRLLSDRFSAERPKGSFSTLEIQRTEQGDSAMYLCASSSHGWANEKLFFGSGTQLSVL.

This clonotype appeared once. The chain recombines TRBV7-3 with TRBJ1-1, with D possibly matching TRBD1 (6 bases). CDR3 length: 13 amino acids. Germline V CDR1 and CDR2: SGHTA, FQGTGA. With 5 bases removed from V and 8 bases from J, the gap between germline ends came to 15 bases. The CDR3 protein is CASSPNGGPEAFF. CDR3 bases: TGTGCCAGCAGCCCAAATGGGGGGCCGGAAGCTTTCTTT. The complete variable domain, with remaining parts taken from reference TRBV7-3 and TRBJ1-1, reads GAGVSQTPSNKVTEKGKYVELRCDPISGHTALYWYRQSLGQGPEFLIYFQGTGAADDSGLPNDRFFAVRPEGSVSTLKIQRTERGDSAVYLCASSPNGGPEAFFGQGTRLTVV.

The genes are TRBV27 and TRBJ1-4; D is unresolved. CDR1 is MNHEY and CDR2 is SMNVEV in the germline V gene (reference sequence). Trimming cost V 3 bases and J 4 bases, with 6 bases left between them. The CDR3 has 13 amino acids. CDR3 amino acids: CASSLRDNEKLFF. CDR3 bases: TGTGCCAGCAGTTTGAGAGATAATGAAAAACTGTTTTTT.

This clonotype has just a few counts. The V gene is TRBV4-1, the J gene TRBJ2-3; perhaps TRBD2 as D (6 bases). With 5 bases removed from V and 1 base from J, the gap between germline ends came to 13 bases. This CDR3 is built from 15 residues. In germline, CDR1 is MGHRA, CDR2 YSYEKL. The CDR3 sequence is CASSKTGVGTDTQYF. CDR3 in DNA: TGCGCCAGCAGCAAAACGGGAGTCGGCACAGATACGCAGTATTTT.

The CDR3 is CASSRGSYNEQFF. CDR3 DNA sequence: TGTGCCAGCAGCCGAGGGTCGTACAATGAGCAGTTCTTC. The chain recombines TRBV3-1 with TRBJ2-1; D possibly corresponds to TRBD2 (5 bases). V dropped 4 bases and J dropped 4 bases, with 8 bases sitting between them. The germline CDR1 and CDR2 sequences are LGHDT and YNNKEL (reference sequence). This CDR3 has 13 residues.

This clonotype has just a few counts. The chain carries TRBV4-3 and TRBJ2-3; D may be TRBD2 (5 bases). Germline V gene data show CDR1 as LGHNA and CDR2 as YSLEER. The CDR3 extends over 13 amino acids. V was shortened by 8 bases and J by 2 bases, with 11 bases between the two germline ends. The CDR3 spells CASSKGDTDTQYF. CDR3 sequence (DNA): TGCGCCAGCTCTAAGGGAGACACAGATACGCAGTATTTT.

The rearrangement links TRBV29-1 to TRBJ2-5; 8 bases are shared with TRBD2. CDR1 is SQVTM and CDR2 is ANQGSEA in the germline V gene. This CDR3 spans 12 amino acids. Trimming at V came to 7 bases and at J to 4 bases, leaving 5 bases not matched to a gene. CDR3 DNA sequence: TGCAGCGGCGTTACTAGCGGAGAGACCCAGTACTTC. Encoded protein: CSGVTSGETQYF.

This chain links TRBV29-1 with TRBJ2-3; D uncertain. The CDR3 contains 12 residues. Between the trimmed V and J ends, which lost 3 bases and 3 bases, there was a span of 7 bases. Germline CDR1 and CDR2: SQVTM and ANQGSEA. In DNA, the CDR3 is TGCAGCGTTGATACGGGTACAGATACGCAGTATTTT. This translates into CSVDTGTDTQYF.

CDR3 DNA sequence: TGTGCCAGCAGCCCTGACACCCGTTCCTACGAGCAGTACTTC. Translating gives CASSPDTRSYEQYF. The rearrangement joins TRBV7-2 to TRBJ2-7; D not certain. Germline values: CDR1 SGHTA, CDR2 FQGNSA. The CDR3 spans 14 residues. The V and J ends lost 5 bases and 1 base respectively, with 12 bases between them.

The chain joins TRBV12-3 or TRBV12-4 to TRBJ2-1, with 9 bases identical to TRBD2. The CDR3 has 14 residues. V lost 5 bases to trimming and J lost 9 bases; unmatched junction nucleotides: 8. The CDR3 nucleotides are TGTGCCAGCAGTAGAGGGACTAGCTGGTCTGAGCAGTTCTTC. Amino acids: CASSRGTSWSEQFF.

This clonotype came up once. V gene TRBV5-1 combines with J gene TRBJ1-1; 11 bases are shared with TRBD1. V gave up 4 bases and J gave up 11 bases; unmatched junction bases: 10. Germline lookup yields CDR1 SGHRS and CDR2 YFSETQ. This CDR3 is 14 amino acids long. CDR3 region: CASSPDRGRSDAFF. The DNA for the CDR3 is TGCGCCAGCAGCCCGGACAGGGGGCGAAGTGATGCTTTCTTT.

The gene calls are TRBV9 and TRBJ2-7; 8 positions agree with TRBD1. This CDR3 is 14 amino acids long. V shed 0 bases, J shed 2 bases, and the junction held 1 base outside the gene matches. Germline values: CDR1 SGDLS, CDR2 YYNGEE. The CDR3 nucleotides read TGTGCCAGCAGCGTAGAGACAGGGGCCTACGAGCAGTACTTC. Encoded protein: CASSVETGAYEQYF.

The chain carries TRBV9 and TRBJ2-2; 8 bases fit TRBD1. The J segment lost 5 bases and the V segment lost 4 bases, leaving 7 bases of the junction unmatched. The CDR3 length is 15 residues. Germline V lookup: CDR1 SGDLS, CDR2 YYNGEE. In nucleotides, the CDR3 is TGTGCCAGCAGCCAGACAGGGGCGCCTACCGGGGAGCTGTTTTTT. Translation: CASSQTGAPTGELFF.

This clonotype occurred a few times. The V gene is TRBV15, the J gene TRBJ2-2; D possibly corresponds to TRBD2 (6 bases). The CDR3 has 15 amino acids. V lost 1 base and J 4 bases, leaving 10 bases between the germline ends. Per the germline V gene, CDR1 is LNHNV and CDR2 is YYDKDF (reference sequence). The chain's CDR3 is CATSRGGIRTGELFF. The CDR3 bases are TGTGCCACCAGCAGAGGCGGGATCCGCACCGGGGAGCTGTTTTTT.